Presented here are 3 T cell receptor beta chains from one specimen sequenced in a study of early stage breast cancer tumors. Only in-frame clones appear in the TCRdb table, and some are missing; sequencing was by immunoSEQ multiplex PCR. This table has approximately 9,500 clones, roughly 70% appearing once. Input material: breast tumor tissue. These receptors were taken from a person in their fifties with breast cancer.

V and J are TRBV19 and TRBJ2-2; 7 bases align to TRBD2. This CDR3 comprises 15 residues. Germline V gene sequence: CDR1 LNHDA, CDR2 SQIVND (reference sequence). The V segment lost 5 bases and the J segment 5 bases; nucleotides outside the gene matches: 8. This CDR3 reads CASSPLVGGTGELFF. For the CDR3, the DNA is TGTGCCAGTAGTCCCTTAGTGGGGGGGACCGGGGAGCTGTTTTTT.

The chain carries TRBV7-9 and TRBJ2-5; TRBD2 matches 7 bases. Trimming removed 5 bases from V and 5 bases from J; junction bases left unmatched: 8. This CDR3 contains 14 residues. CDR1 is SEHNR, CDR2 FQNEAQ, per germline (reference sequence). The CDR3 bases are TGTGCCAGCAGCGCCGAGGCGGGGGTTGAGACCCAGTACTTC. This translates into CASSAEAGVETQYF. The full variable domain, its missing parts supplied by reference TRBV7-9 and TRBJ2-5, is DTGVSQNPRHKITKRGQNVTFRCDPISEHNRLYWYRQTLGQGPEFLTYFQNEAQLEKSRLLSDRFSAERPKGSFSTLEIQRTEQGDSAMYLCASSAEAGVETQYFGPGTRLLVL.

This clone was found a few times. The V and J genes are TRBV7-9 and TRBJ2-1, with TRBD2 as a possible D gene (5 bases). Germline V gene lookup returns CDR1 SEHNR and CDR2 FQNEAQ (reference sequence). The CDR3 runs to 16 residues. V was cut by 5 bases and J by 0 bases, with 14 bases left in between. The CDR3 coding sequence is TGTGCCAGCAGCCCCCTGGAAGGGAGCTCCTACAATGAGCAGTTCTTC. Its protein product is CASSPLEGSSYNEQFF.